The clone carrying this TCR beta chain was found once. What it binds is unknown. Germline CDR1 reads SGDLS; CDR2 reads YYNGEE. The CDR3 consists of 16 residues. Trimming removed 4 bases from V and 4 bases from J, with 17 bases in between. Some clones are missing from TCRdb's copy, which holds only in-frame ones; the method was immunoSEQ multiplex PCR. The sample records about 110,000 clones, 70% to 90% being singletons. This sample is drawn from a study of T cell responses to AZD1222 COVID-19 vaccine. Study-wide results and limits: Recipients of two AZD1222 doses showed rising Spike-specific TCR breadth and depth. Mostly white British, mostly female donors; authors suggested clonal diversity may be underestimated. Seropositive at baseline were only 5 to 7 AZD1222 recipients.

Sequenced material: peripheral blood, taken on day 0 of AZD1222 vaccination. This chain joins TRBV9 and TRBJ2-2; D uncertain. The receptor was derived from an adult in good health. This CDR3 reads CASSRIPGRGTGELFF. Written as DNA, the CDR3 is TGTGCCAGCAGCCGCATCCCTGGTCGCGGCACCGGGGAGCTGTTTTTT.